These 3 T cell receptor beta chains were all obtained from the same sample, sequenced in a study of cytomegalovirus exposure and HLA in healthy donors (dated by TCRdb to 2015 to 2018). Libraries were made using the immunoSEQ multiplex PCR assay. TCRdb's version of the immuneACCESS table is confined to in-frame rearrangements and falls short of the full clone set. An unresolved V gene accounts for under half of the shortfall where checked; the remainder is of unknown origin. For this sample there are around 300,000 clones; 75% to 90% appear just once. About 1.2% of the sample is in the top ten clones. Sequencing used PBMCs. These receptors were taken from a woman aged 25 to 39 in good health and CMV-seropositive.

The chain combines TRBV28 with TRBJ2-4, with D uncertain. The CDR3 runs to 16 residues. Germline CDR1 is MDHEN and CDR2 is SYDVKM. Trimming left V 5 bases short and J 1 base short, with 15 bases between. The CDR3 protein is CASSPLGPSAKNIQYF. The CDR3 DNA reads as TGTGCCAGCAGTCCCCTTGGGCCGTCGGCCAAAAACATTCAGTACTTC.

The chain recombines TRBV4-1 with TRBJ1-2; TRBD1 matches at 9 bases. Germline V lookup: CDR1 MGHRA, CDR2 YSYEKL. J gave up 5 bases and V 2 bases, and 6 bases lay outside the gene matches. The CDR3 consists of 15 residues. The CDR3 sequence is CASSQPRDREYGYTF. CDR3 bases: TGCGCCAGCAGCCAACCCAGGGACAGGGAATATGGCTACACCTTC.

The chain carries TRBV4-1 and TRBJ1-5, with D unresolved. With 1 base removed from V and 12 bases from J, the gap between germline ends came to 13 bases. This CDR3 has 13 amino acids. Germline lookup yields CDR1 MGHRA and CDR2 YSYEKL. CDR3 DNA: TGCGCCAGCAGCCAAGCATCTGGGGTGGTCCAGCATTTT. Translation gives CASSQASGVVQHF.